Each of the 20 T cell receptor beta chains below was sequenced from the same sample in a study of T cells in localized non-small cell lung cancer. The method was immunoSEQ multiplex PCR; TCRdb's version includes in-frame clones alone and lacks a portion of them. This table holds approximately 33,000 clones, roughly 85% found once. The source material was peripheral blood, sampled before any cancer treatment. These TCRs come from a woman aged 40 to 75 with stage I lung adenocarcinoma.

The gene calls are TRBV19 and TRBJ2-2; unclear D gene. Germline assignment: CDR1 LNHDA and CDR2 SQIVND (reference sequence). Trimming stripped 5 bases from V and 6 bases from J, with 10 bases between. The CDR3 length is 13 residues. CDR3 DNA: TGTGCCAGTAGTCAGTCGGTCGCCGGGGAGCTGTTTTTT. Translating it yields CASSQSVAGELFF.

CDR3 coding DNA: TGTGCCAGCAGTTTTTCCCTGGTGAGGCTTGGCACAGATACGCAGTATTTT. It codes for CASSFSLVRLGTDTQYF. The chain links TRBV27 to TRBJ2-3; no definite D call. Trimming removed 3 bases at V and 1 base at J, with 17 bases between. The CDR3 contains 17 residues. Germline V CDR1 and CDR2: MNHEY, SMNVEV (reference sequence).

CDR3 sequence reads: CASTPRGGSGTDTQYF. The CDR3 DNA sequence: TGTGCCAGCACCCCCCGGGGGGGTAGTGGCACAGATACGCAGTATTTT. The gene calls are TRBV11-3 and TRBJ2-3, with 8 positions matching TRBD2. Germline trimming cut 7 bases from V and 1 base from J; bases unmatched to any gene: 10. This CDR3 contains 16 residues. Germline CDR1 is SGHNT and CDR2 is YENEEA.

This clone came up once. For the CDR3, the DNA is TGTGCCAGCAGCTTAGTGGGCAGTTACAATGAGCAGTTCTTC. As protein: CASSLVGSYNEQFF. The chain is built from TRBV7-9 and TRBJ2-1, with D uncertain. Germline CDR1 is SEHNR and CDR2 is FQNEAQ (reference sequence). CDR3 length: 14 amino acids. V lost 1 base to trimming and J lost 4 bases, with 8 bases between them. Together with reference TRBV7-9 and TRBJ2-1, the CDR3 gives the full variable domain: DTGVSQNPRHKITKRGQNVTFRCDPISEHNRLYWYRQTLGQGPEFLTYFQNEAQLEKSRLLSDRFSAERPKGSFSTLEIQRTEQGDSAMYLCASSLVGSYNEQFFGPGTRLTVL.

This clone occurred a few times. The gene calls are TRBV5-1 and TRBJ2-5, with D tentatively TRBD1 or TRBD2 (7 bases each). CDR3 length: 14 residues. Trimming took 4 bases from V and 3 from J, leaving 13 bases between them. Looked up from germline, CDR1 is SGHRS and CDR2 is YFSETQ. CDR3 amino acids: CASSPGGTEETQYF. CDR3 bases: TGCGCCAGCAGCCCCGGGGGGACAGAAGAGACCCAGTACTTC.

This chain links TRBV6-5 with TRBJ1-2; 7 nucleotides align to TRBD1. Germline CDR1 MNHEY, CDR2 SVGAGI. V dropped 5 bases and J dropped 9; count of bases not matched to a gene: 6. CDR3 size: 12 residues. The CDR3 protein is CASSLTGNRYTF. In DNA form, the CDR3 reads TGTGCCAGCAGTCTGACAGGGAATCGCTACACCTTC.

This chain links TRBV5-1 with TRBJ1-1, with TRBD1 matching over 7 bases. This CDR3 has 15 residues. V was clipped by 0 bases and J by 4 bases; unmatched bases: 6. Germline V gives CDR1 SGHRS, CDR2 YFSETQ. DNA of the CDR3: TGCGCCAGCAGCTTGGAGTCCGGGACAGCCACTGAAGCTTTCTTT. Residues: CASSLESGTATEAFF.

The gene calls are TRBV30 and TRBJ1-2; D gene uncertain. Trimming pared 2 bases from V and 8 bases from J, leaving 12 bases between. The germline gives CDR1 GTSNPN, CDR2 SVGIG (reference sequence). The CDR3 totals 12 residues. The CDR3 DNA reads TGTGCCTGGAGTCCCACTGGGCTGGGCTACACCTTC. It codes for CAWSPTGLGYTF.

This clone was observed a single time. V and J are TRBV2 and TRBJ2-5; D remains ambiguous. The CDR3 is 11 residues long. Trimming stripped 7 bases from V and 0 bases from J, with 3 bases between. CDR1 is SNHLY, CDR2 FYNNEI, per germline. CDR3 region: CASKYQETQYF. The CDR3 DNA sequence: TGTGCCAGCAAGTACCAAGAGACCCAGTACTTC.

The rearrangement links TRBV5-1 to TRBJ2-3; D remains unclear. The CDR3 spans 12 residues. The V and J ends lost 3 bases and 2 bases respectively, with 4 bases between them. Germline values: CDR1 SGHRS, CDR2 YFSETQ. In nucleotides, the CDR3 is TGCGCCAGCAGCTACAACACAGATACGCAGTATTTT. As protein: CASSYNTDTQYF.

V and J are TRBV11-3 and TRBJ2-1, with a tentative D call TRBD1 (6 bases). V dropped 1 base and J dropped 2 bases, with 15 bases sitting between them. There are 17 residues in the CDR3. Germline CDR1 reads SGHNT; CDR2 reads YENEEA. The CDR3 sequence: CASSLVTGSRPYNEQFF. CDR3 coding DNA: TGTGCCAGCAGCTTAGTAACAGGGTCACGTCCCTACAATGAGCAGTTCTTC.

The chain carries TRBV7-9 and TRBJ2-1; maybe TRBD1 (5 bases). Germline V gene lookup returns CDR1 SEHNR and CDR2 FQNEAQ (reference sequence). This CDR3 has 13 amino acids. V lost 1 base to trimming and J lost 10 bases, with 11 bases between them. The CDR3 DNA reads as TGTGCCAGCAGCTTAGACTGGGGCGGCGAGCAGTTCTTC. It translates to CASSLDWGGEQFF. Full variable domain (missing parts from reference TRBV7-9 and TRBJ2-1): DTGVSQNPRHKITKRGQNVTFRCDPISEHNRLYWYRQTLGQGPEFLTYFQNEAQLEKSRLLSDRFSAERPKGSFSTLEIQRTEQGDSAMYLCASSLDWGGEQFFGPGTRLTVL.

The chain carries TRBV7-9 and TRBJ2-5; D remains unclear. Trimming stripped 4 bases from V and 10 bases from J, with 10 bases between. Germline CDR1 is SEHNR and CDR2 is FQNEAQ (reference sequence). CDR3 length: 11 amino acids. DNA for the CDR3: TGTGCCAGCAGCTCCGAGTTGGGCCAGTACTTC. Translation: CASSSELGQYF.

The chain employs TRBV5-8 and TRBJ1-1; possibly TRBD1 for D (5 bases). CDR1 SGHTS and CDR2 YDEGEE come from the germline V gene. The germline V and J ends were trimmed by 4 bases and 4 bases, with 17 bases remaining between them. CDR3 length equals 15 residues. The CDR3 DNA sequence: TGTGCCAGCAGCCGCCTGACGAGGGGTGCCACTGAAGCTTTCTTT. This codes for CASSRLTRGATEAFF.

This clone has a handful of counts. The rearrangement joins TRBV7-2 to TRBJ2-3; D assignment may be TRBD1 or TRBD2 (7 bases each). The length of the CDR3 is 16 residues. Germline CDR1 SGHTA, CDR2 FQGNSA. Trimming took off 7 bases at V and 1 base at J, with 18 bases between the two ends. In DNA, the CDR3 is TGTGCCAGCATGGGGGGAGGGACAGCCCGCACAGATACGCAGTATTTT. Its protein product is CASMGGGTARTDTQYF.

CDR3 amino acids: CASSRRGGDSYNSPLHF. In DNA, the CDR3 is TGTGCCAGTAGCCGCCGGGGGGGGGACTCCTATAATTCACCCCTCCACTTT. The chain combines TRBV19 with TRBJ1-6; maybe TRBD1 (5 bases). The germline CDR1 and CDR2 sequences are LNHDA and SQIVND (reference sequence). The CDR3 contains 17 residues. Trimming left V 6 bases short and J 0 bases short, with 15 bases between. The entire variable domain, with the rest obtained from reference TRBV19 and TRBJ1-6, is as follows: DGGITQSPKYLFRKEGQNVTLSCEQNLNHDAMYWYRQDPGQGLRLIYYSQIVNDFQKGDIAEGYSVSREKKESFPLTVTSAQKNPTAFYLCASSRRGGDSYNSPLHFGNGTRLTVT.

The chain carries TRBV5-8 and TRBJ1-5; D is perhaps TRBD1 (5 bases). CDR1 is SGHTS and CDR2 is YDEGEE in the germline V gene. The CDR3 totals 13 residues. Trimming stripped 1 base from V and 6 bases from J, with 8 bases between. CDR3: CASSLQGLQPQHF. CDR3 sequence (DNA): TGTGCCAGCAGCTTGCAGGGTCTTCAGCCCCAGCATTTT.

The CDR3 bases are TGTGCCAGCAGTGACCGGGCAGAGAACACTGAAGCTTTCTTT. It codes for CASSDRAENTEAFF. V usage is TRBV6-4 and J usage is TRBJ1-1; unclear D gene. Trimming took off 2 bases at V and 1 base at J, with 8 bases between the two ends. In germline, CDR1 is MRHNA, CDR2 SNTAGT. The CDR3 extends over 14 amino acids.

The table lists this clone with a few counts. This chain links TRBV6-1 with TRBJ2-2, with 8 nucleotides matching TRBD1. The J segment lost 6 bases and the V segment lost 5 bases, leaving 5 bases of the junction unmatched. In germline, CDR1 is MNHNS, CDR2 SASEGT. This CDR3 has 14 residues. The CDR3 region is CASSWTGISGELFF. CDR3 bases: TGTGCCAGCAGTTGGACAGGGATCTCCGGGGAGCTGTTTTTT.

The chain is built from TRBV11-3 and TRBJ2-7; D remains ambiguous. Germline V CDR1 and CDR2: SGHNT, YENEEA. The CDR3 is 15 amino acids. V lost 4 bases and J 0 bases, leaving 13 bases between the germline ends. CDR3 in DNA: TGTGCCAGCAGCTCCGACAAAATAAGCTCCTACGAGCAGTACTTC. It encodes CASSSDKISSYEQYF.